A single T cell receptor beta chain is shown here with its context. Its antigen is still unknown. This sample is drawn from a study of cytomegalovirus exposure and HLA in healthy donors. About the study: Genotyping of roughly 400 donors showed that 80% to 90% belonged to the Caucasian-associated ancestry cluster.

The germline V gene has CDR1 SGHTA and CDR2 FQGTGA. The CDR3 contains 15 residues. V dropped 5 bases and J dropped 2 bases, with 13 bases sitting between them. In the PCR, 60 Vbeta and 13 Jbeta primers were used. The method was immunoSEQ multiplex PCR; TCRdb's version includes in-frame clones alone and lacks a portion of them. The profile covers 150,000 or so clones, with more than 70% appearing a single time and 5.5% to 6.5% taken by the ten largest. Overall study results and limits: Researchers catalogued under 200 TCR beta chains as cytomegalovirus-associated.

The sequence derives from a woman aged 40-49 years in good health and CMV-seropositive. This chain connects TRBV7-3 to TRBJ2-1; maybe TRBD1 (5 bases). Sequencing was done on a sample of PBMCs. CDR3 DNA sequence: TGTGCCAGCAGCCAGGGCTCCTCCCCCTACAATGAGCAGTTCTTC. This codes for CASSQGSSPYNEQFF.